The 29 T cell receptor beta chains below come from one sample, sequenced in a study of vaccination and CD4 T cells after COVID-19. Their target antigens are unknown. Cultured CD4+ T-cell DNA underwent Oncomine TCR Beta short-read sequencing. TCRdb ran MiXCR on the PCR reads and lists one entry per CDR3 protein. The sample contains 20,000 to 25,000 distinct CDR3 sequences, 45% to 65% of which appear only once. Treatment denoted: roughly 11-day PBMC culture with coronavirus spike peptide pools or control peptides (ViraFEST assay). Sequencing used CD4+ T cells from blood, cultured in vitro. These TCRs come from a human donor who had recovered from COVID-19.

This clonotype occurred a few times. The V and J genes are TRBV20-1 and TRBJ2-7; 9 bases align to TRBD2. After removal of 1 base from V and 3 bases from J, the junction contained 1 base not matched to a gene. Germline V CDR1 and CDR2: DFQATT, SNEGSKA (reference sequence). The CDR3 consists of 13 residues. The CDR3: CSARGTSDYEQYF. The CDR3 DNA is TGCAGTGCTAGAGGGACTAGCGACTACGAGCAGTACTTC.

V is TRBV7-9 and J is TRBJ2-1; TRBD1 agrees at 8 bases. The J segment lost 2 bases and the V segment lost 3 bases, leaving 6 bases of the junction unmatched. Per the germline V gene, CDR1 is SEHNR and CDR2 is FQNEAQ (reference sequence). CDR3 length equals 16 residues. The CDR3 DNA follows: TGTGCCAGCAGCTTCTCCGGGACAGGAGCCTACAATGAGCAGTTCTTC. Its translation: CASSFSGTGAYNEQFF.

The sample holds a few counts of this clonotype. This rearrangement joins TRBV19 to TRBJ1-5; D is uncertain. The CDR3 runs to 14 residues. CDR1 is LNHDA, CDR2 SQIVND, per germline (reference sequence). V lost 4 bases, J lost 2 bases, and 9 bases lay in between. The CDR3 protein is CASSTTHGNQPQHF. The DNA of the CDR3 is TGTGCCAGTAGTACCACCCACGGCAATCAGCCCCAGCATTTT. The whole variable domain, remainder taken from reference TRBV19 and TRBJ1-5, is DGGITQSPKYLFRKEGQNVTLSCEQNLNHDAMYWYRQDPGQGLRLIYYSQIVNDFQKGDIAEGYSVSREKKESFPLTVTSAQKNPTAFYLCASSTTHGNQPQHFGDGTRLSIL.

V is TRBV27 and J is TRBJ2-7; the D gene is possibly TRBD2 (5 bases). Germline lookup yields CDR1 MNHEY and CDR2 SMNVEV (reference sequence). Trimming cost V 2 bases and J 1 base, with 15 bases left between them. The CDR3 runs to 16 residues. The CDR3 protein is CASSLAGGSLSYEQYF. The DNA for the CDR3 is TGTGCCAGCAGTTTAGCGGGTGGCAGCCTTTCCTACGAGCAGTACTTC.

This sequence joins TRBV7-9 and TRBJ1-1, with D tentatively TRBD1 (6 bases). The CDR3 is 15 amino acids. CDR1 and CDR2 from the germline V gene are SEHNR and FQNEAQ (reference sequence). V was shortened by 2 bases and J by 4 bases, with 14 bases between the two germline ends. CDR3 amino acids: CASSLTGASSTEAFF. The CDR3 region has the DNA TGTGCCAGCAGCTTAACGGGGGCATCTAGCACTGAAGCTTTCTTT.

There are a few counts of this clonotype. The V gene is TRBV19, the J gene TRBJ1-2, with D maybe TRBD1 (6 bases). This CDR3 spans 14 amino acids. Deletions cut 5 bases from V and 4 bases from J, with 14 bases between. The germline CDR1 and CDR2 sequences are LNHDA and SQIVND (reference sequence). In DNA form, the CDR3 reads TGTGCCAGTAGTTCTAGGACAGCTGCCTATGGCTACACCTTC. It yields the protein CASSSRTAAYGYTF.

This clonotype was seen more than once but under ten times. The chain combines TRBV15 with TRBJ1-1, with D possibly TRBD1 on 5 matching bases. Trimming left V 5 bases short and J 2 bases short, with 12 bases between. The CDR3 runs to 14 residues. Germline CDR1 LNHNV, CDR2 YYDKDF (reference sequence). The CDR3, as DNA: TGTGCCACCAGCGCGCGACAGCTAAACACTGAAGCTTTCTTT. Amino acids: CATSARQLNTEAFF.

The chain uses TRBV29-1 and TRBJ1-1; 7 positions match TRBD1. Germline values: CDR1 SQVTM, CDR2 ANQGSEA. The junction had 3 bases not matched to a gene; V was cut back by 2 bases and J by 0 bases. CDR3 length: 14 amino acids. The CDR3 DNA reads TGCAGCGTTGAAATAGGGGGCATGAACACTGAAGCTTTCTTT. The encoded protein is CSVEIGGMNTEAFF.

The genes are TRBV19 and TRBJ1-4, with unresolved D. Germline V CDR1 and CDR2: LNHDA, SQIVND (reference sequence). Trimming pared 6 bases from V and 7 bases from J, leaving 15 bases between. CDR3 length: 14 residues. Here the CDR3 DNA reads TGTGCCAGTAGAATCGGTTTGAGAGGTGAAAAACTGTTTTTT. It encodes CASRIGLRGEKLFF.

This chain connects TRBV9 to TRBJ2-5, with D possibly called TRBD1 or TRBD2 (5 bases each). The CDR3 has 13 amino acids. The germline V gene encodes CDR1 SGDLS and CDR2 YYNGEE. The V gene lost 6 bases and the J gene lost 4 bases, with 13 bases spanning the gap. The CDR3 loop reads CASNGTAVETQYF. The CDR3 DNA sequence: TGTGCCAGCAACGGGACGGCAGTAGAGACCCAGTACTTC.

The CDR3 coding sequence is TGTGCCATCAGTGAGTCGGGTTCGGGACAGCTCCAAGAGACCCAGTACTTC. Protein sequence: CAISESGSGQLQETQYF. The rearrangement joins TRBV10-3 to TRBJ2-5, with TRBD1 matching over 7 bases. In germline, CDR1 is ENHRY, CDR2 SYGVKD. V lost 0 bases, J lost 1 base, and 8 bases stayed unmatched. The CDR3 totals 17 residues.

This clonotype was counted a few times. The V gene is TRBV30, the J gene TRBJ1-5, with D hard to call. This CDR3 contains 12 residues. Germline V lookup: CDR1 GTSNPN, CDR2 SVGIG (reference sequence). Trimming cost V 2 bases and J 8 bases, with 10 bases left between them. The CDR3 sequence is CAWSIPPEPQHF. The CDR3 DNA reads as TGTGCCTGGAGTATCCCCCCGGAGCCCCAGCATTTT.

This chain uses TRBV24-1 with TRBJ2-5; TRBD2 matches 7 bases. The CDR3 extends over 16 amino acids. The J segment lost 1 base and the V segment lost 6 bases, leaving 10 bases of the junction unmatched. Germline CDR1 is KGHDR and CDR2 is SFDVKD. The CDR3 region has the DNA TGTGCCACCAGTCCCGGAGCAGGGAGGGCCCAAGAGACCCAGTACTTC. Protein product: CATSPGAGRAQETQYF.

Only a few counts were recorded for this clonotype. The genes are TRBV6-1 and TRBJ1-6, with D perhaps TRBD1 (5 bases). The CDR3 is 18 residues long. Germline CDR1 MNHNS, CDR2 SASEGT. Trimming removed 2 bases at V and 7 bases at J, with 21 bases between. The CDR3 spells CASSEQPQGATGNSPLHF. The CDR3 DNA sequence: TGTGCCAGCAGTGAACAACCCCAAGGGGCGACGGGCAATTCACCCCTCCACTTT.

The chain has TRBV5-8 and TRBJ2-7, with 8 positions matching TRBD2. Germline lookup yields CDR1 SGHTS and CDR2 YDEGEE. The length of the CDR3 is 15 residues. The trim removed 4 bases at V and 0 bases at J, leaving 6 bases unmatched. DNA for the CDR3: TGTGCCAGCAGCCTCGTAGCGGGAATCTCCTACGAGCAGTACTTC. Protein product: CASSLVAGISYEQYF.

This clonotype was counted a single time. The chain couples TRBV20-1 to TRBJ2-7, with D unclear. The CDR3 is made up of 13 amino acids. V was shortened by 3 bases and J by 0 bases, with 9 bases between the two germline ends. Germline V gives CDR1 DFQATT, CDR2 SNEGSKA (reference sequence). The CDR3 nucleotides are TGCAGTGCTAGTTCGGGTAGCTCCTACGAGCAGTACTTC. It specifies CSASSGSSYEQYF.

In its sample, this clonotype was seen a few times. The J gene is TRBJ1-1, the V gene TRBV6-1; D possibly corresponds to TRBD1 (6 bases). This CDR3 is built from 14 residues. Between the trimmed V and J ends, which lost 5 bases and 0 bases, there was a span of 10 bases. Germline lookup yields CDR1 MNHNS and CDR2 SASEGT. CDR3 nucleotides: TGTGCCAGCAGTCCAAGGGGGGTGAACACTGAAGCTTTCTTT. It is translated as CASSPRGVNTEAFF.

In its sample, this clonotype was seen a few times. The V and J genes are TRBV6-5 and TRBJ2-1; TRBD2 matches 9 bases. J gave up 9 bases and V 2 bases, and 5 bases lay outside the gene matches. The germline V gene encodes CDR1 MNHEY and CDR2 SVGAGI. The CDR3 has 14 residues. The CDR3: CASSYAGGPGEQFF. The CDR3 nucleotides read TGTGCCAGCAGTTACGCGGGAGGGCCGGGTGAGCAGTTCTTC.

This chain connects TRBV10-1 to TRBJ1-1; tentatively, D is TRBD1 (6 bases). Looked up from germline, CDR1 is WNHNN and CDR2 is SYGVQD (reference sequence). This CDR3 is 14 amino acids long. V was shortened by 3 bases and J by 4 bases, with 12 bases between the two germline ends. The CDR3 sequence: CASSEYREGTEAFF. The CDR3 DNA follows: TGCGCCAGCAGTGAATACAGGGAAGGCACTGAAGCTTTCTTT.

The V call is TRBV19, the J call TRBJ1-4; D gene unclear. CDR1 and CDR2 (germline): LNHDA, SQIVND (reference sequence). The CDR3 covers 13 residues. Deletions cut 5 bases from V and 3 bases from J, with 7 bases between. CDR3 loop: CASSSPPNEKLFF. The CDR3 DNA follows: TGTGCCAGTAGTTCCCCGCCTAATGAAAAACTGTTTTTT.

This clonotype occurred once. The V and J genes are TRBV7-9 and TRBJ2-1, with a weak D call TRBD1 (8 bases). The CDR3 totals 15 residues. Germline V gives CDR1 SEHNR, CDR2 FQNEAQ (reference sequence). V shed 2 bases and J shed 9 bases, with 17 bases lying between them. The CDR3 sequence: CASSLPPGGGGEQFF. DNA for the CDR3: TGTGCCAGCAGCTTACCCCCAGGGGGCGGGGGTGAGCAGTTCTTC.

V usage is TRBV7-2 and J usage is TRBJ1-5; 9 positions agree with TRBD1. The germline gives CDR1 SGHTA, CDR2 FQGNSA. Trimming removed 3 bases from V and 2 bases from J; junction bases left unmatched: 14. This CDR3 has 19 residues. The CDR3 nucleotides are TGTGCCAGCAGCTTGGGGTTGGACAGGGGACGGGGGCGCAATCAGCCCCAGCATTTT. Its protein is CASSLGLDRGRGRNQPQHF. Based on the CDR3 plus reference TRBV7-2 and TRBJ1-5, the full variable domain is GAGVSQSPSNKVTEKGKDVELRCDPISGHTALYWYRQSLGQGLEFLIYFQGNSAPDKSGLPSDRFSAERTGGSVSTLTIQRTQQEDSAVYLCASSLGLDRGRGRNQPQHFGDGTRLSIL.

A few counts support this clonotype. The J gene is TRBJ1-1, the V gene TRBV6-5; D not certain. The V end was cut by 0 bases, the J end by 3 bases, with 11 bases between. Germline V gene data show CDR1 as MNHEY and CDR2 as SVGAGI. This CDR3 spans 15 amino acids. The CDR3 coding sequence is TGTGCCAGCAGTTACTCTCGCGTCGGGGACACTGAAGCTTTCTTT. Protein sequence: CASSYSRVGDTEAFF.

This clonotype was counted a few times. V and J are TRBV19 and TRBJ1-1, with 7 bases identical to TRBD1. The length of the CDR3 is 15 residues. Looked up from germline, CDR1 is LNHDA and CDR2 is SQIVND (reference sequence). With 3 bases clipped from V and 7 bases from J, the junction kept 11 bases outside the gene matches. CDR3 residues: CASSISPTGASEAFF. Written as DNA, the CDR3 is TGTGCCAGTAGTATTTCCCCAACAGGGGCGAGTGAAGCTTTCTTT.

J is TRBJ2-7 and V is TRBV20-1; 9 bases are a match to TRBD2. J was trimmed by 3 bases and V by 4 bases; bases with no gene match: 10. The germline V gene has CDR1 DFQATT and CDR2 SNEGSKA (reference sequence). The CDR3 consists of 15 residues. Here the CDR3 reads CSATISTSGSYEQYF. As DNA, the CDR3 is TGCAGTGCTACGATCTCGACTAGCGGCAGCTACGAGCAGTACTTC.

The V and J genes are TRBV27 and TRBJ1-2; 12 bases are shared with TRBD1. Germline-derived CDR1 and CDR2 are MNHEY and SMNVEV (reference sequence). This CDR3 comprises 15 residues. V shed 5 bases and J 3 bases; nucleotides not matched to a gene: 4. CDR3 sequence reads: CASSAGTGGDYGYTF. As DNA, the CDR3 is TGTGCCAGCAGTGCCGGGACAGGGGGCGACTATGGCTACACCTTC.

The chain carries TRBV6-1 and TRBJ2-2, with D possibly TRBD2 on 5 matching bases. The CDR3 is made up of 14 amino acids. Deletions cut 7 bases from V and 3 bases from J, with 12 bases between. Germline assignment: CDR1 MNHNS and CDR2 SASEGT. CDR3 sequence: CASKSGGYTGELFF. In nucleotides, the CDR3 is TGTGCCAGCAAGAGTGGAGGATACACCGGGGAGCTGTTTTTT.

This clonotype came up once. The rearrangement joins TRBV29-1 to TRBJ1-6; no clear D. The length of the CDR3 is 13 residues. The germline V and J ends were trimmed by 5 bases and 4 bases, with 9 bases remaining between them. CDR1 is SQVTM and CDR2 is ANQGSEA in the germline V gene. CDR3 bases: TGCAGCGTTCGGACGGATTATAATTCACCCCTCCACTTT. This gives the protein CSVRTDYNSPLHF.

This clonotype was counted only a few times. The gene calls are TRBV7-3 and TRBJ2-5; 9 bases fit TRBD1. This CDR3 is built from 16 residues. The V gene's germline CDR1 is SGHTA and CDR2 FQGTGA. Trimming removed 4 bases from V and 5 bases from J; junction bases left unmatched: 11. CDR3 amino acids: CASSSPSTGGGETQYF. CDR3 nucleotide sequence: TGTGCCAGCAGCTCGCCTTCGACAGGGGGTGGTGAGACCCAGTACTTC.